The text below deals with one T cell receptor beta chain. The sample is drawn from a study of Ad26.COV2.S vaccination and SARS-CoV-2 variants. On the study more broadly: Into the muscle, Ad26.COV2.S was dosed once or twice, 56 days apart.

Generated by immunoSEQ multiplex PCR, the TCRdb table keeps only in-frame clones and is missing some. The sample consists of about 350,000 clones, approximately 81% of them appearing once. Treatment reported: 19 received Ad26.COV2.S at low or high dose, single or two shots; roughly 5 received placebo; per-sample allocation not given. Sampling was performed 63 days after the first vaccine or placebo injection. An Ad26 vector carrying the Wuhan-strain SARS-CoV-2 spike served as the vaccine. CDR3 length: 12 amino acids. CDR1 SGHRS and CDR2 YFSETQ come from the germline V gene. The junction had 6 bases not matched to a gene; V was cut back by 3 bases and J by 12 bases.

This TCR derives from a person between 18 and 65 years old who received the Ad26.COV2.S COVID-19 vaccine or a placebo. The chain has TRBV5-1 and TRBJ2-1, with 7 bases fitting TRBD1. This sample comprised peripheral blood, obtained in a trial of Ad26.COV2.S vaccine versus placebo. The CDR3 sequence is CASSSDGTAQFF. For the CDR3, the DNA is TGCGCCAGCAGCTCAGACGGGACAGCGCAGTTCTTC.